The present TCR beta chain was sequenced within a study of T-cell reconstitution after alpha-beta-depleted transplantation in children. Points from the study as a whole: It was surviving recipient T cells and thymic progenitors that gave some patients high TCRbeta diversity at day 60. Expanded graft clones, several hundred of them, were reportedly the source of alpha-beta T cells about two months after transplant. It was newly produced T cells that mostly accounted for T-cell counts and diversity one year after transplant.

Trimming shortened V by 0 bases and J by 5 bases, and 14 bases separated the two germline ends. This CDR3 contains 15 residues. Germline V gene lookup returns CDR1 SGHRS and CDR2 YFSETQ. This sample's TCRbeta library carried unique molecular identifier barcodes. TCRdb reanalysed the PCR reads using MiXCR and keeps one entry per CDR3 protein. In the table there are around 140,000 distinct CDR3 sequences, about 9% of which are singletons. Only a few counts were recorded for this clonotype. The antigen remains undetermined. The gene calls are TRBV5-1 and TRBJ1-2; D is ambiguous. The TCR comes from a female patient aged 2-10 years who had a stem cell transplant for congenital amegakaryocytic thrombocytopenia, so the T cells may come from the graft donor. The sequencing here drew on PBMCs, mostly from graft donor cells, taken 180 days after TCRalphabeta/CD19-depleted stem cell transplant. As DNA, the CDR3 is TGCGCCAGCAGCTTGGGGTTCGGGTCGGCGTATGGCTACACCTTC. This translates into CASSLGFGSAYGYTF.